This T cell receptor beta chain was captured by sequencing in a study of monozygotic twins with inflammatory bowel disease. Overall study results and limits: No distinction between different T cell subtypes was possible. IBD patients displayed reduced TCRbeta diversity (inverse Simpson) when set against healthy co-twins.

Each of TCRalpha and TCRbeta cDNA went through two nested PCRs, lasting 16 and 9 cycles. TCRdb re-called the 5' RACE reads and gives one entry per CDR3 protein, without DNA. Its listing shows about 160,000 distinct CDR3 sequences. Concerning this clonotype itself: Its target is unknown.

The source is a human donor with ulcerative colitis or Crohn's disease, or a healthy co-twin of an affected twin (not recorded which). The material sequenced was blood.

This CDR3 is CASSSRTGVAGGELFF. The V gene is TRBV7-3, the J gene TRBJ2-2; TCRdb proposes TRBD1, but this gene call is untestable without DNA. Germline V gives CDR1 SGHTA, CDR2 FQGTGA. The CDR3 has 16 amino acids. Drawing the rest from reference TRBV7-3 and TRBJ2-2, the complete variable domain is GAGVSQTPSNKVTEKGKYVELRCDPISGHTALYWYRQSLGQGPEFLIYFQGTGAADDSGLPNDRFFAVRPEGSVSTLKIQRTERGDSAVYLCASSSRTGVAGGELFFGEGSRLTVL.